The 27 T cell receptor beta chains listed next were all sequenced from one sample in a study of cytomegalovirus exposure and HLA in healthy donors. TCRdb keeps only in-frame clones here, not all; method: immunoSEQ multiplex PCR. Of 98,000 or so clones in the sample, approximately 94% were seen once. Material: PBMCs. The source of these receptors is a woman younger than 35 in good health and CMV-seronegative.

V is TRBV18 and J is TRBJ2-7, with 7 positions matching TRBD1. The CDR3 contains 15 residues. Trimming took 8 bases from V and 4 from J; bases not matched to a gene: 14. Looked up from germline, CDR1 is KGHSH and CDR2 is LQKENI. The CDR3: CASGKQTGSFYEQYF. The CDR3 DNA reads as TGTGCCAGCGGTAAACAGACAGGGAGTTTTTACGAGCAGTACTTC.

Only one count was recorded for this clone. Its ends do not fully match the called genes, so a read error is possible. V usage is TRBV5-4 and J usage is TRBJ2-3; D unclear. Per germline, CDR1 SGHNT and CDR2 YYREEE (reference sequence). This CDR3 region has 15 residues. The chain's CDR3 is CASSLVGRGTDTQYF. The CDR3 DNA sequence: TGTGCCAGCAGCTTGGTTGGCAGAGGCACCGATACGCAGTATTTT.

The rearrangement links TRBV6-4 to TRBJ2-3; TRBD2 might be the D (6 bases). Germline V gene sequence: CDR1 MRHNA, CDR2 SNTAGT. Trimming pared 6 bases from V and 2 bases from J, leaving 9 bases between. The CDR3 runs to 13 residues. The CDR3 loop is CASSGRDTDTQYF. In DNA form, the CDR3 reads TGTGCCAGCAGCGGGCGGGACACAGATACGCAGTATTTT.

The chain joins TRBV30 to TRBJ2-1; 10 positions agree with TRBD2. The V segment lost 2 bases and the J segment 3 bases; nucleotides outside the gene matches: 4. CDR3 length: 15 residues. Germline CDR1 and CDR2: GTSNPN and SVGIG (reference sequence). DNA for the CDR3: TGTGCCTGGAGTTATCTAGCGGGAGACTACAATGAGCAGTTCTTC. Translating gives CAWSYLAGDYNEQFF.

As for this clone: Other DNA sequences from this sample encode an identical CDR3 as well. The chain joins TRBV7-2 to TRBJ2-5; D is ambiguous. The CDR3 covers 14 residues. Germline V gene sequence: CDR1 SGHTA, CDR2 FQGNSA. Trimming removed 0 bases from V and 2 bases from J, with 7 bases in between. CDR3 DNA: TGTGCCAGCAGCTTAGCGGGCCCACAAGAGACCCAGTACTTC. The encoded protein is CASSLAGPQETQYF.

This chain uses TRBV19 with TRBJ1-5; D possibly corresponds to TRBD1 (6 bases). The germline V and J ends were trimmed by 10 bases and 0 bases, with 16 bases remaining between them. The CDR3 runs 15 residues. The germline V gene encodes CDR1 LNHDA and CDR2 SQIVND (reference sequence). The CDR3 is CATQLGTFSNQPQHF. For the CDR3, the DNA is TGTGCCACTCAACTTGGGACATTTAGCAATCAGCCCCAGCATTTT.

The rearrangement uses TRBV2 and TRBJ1-5; D uncertain. Between the trimmed V and J ends, which lost 4 bases and 3 bases, there was a span of 10 bases. This CDR3 is built from 14 residues. Germline V gene lookup returns CDR1 SNHLY and CDR2 FYNNEI. The CDR3 DNA sequence: TGTGCCAGCAGTGGTGGAGGGAACAATCAGCCCCAGCATTTT. Its translation: CASSGGGNNQPQHF.

The chain carries TRBV5-6 and TRBJ2-7, with 9 bases that match TRBD2. This CDR3 contains 16 residues. Germline V gene lookup returns CDR1 SGHDT and CDR2 YYEEEE. V trimming: 4 bases; J trimming: 2 bases; junction bases outside the gene matches: 10. The DNA of the CDR3 is TGTGCCAGCAGCCCCTCCCCAGGCGGGGGGGCCTACGAGCAGTACTTC. Its translation is CASSPSPGGGAYEQYF.

The rearrangement joins TRBV28 to TRBJ1-2; D unresolved. This CDR3 spans 13 amino acids. V was shortened by 3 bases and J by 1 base, with 6 bases between the two germline ends. Germline CDR1 is MDHEN and CDR2 is SYDVKM. The CDR3 DNA reads as TGTGCCAGCAGTTTTCGCAGTAACTATGGCTACACCTTC. It specifies CASSFRSNYGYTF.

The J gene is TRBJ2-1, the V gene TRBV5-1; TRBD1 aligns across 12 bases. Germline CDR1 and CDR2: SGHRS and YFSETQ. The CDR3 has 14 amino acids. V trimming: 2 bases; J trimming: 10 bases; junction bases outside the gene matches: 4. DNA of the CDR3: TGCGCCAGCAGCTTCCGGGACAGGGGGCCCGAGCAGTTCTTC. Translated, it gives CASSFRDRGPEQFF.

This chain joins TRBV28 and TRBJ2-3; no reliable D call. Germline V gene lookup returns CDR1 MDHEN and CDR2 SYDVKM. The germline V and J ends were trimmed by 6 bases and 2 bases, with 12 bases remaining between them. The CDR3 spans 14 residues. This chain's CDR3 is CASRDDMVTDTQYF. CDR3 bases: TGTGCCAGCAGAGATGACATGGTCACAGATACGCAGTATTTT.

V gene TRBV5-4 combines with J gene TRBJ1-1; D is possibly TRBD1 (5 bases). Per the germline V gene, CDR1 is SGHNT and CDR2 is YYREEE (reference sequence). V was pared by 4 bases and J by 5 bases, with 21 bases between. CDR3 length: 16 residues. The CDR3 sequence is CASSAALQVSRTEAFF. The CDR3 region has the DNA TGTGCCAGCAGCGCGGCCTTACAGGTCTCGAGGACTGAAGCTTTCTTT.

The rearrangement uses TRBV15 and TRBJ2-7; unclear D gene. Germline-derived CDR1 and CDR2 are LNHNV and YYDKDF (reference sequence). The CDR3 spans 13 residues. V was cut by 6 bases and J by 5 bases, with 14 bases left in between. CDR3 sequence (DNA): TGTGCCACCAGTCGCGTAGGCGCGGACGAGCAGTACTTC. Protein sequence: CATSRVGADEQYF.

J is TRBJ1-1 and V is TRBV5-1, with TRBD1 matching over 9 bases. This CDR3 is built from 17 residues. Looked up from germline, CDR1 is SGHRS and CDR2 is YFSETQ. V lost 4 bases and J lost 1; bases outside the gene matches: 11. The chain's CDR3 is CASSGGQGLTGNTEAFF. DNA of the CDR3: TGCGCCAGCAGCGGGGGACAGGGACTTACCGGGAACACTGAAGCTTTCTTT.

The rearrangement uses TRBV21-1 and TRBJ1-5; the listed D gene, TRBD1, was not tested against the DNA. TRBV21-1 is designated a pseudogene. The CDR3 spans 14 residues. The CDR3 spells CASTPTGSNQPQHF. Written as DNA, the CDR3 is TGTGCCAGCACCCCGACAGGGTCTAATCAGCCCCAGCATTTT.

The gene calls are TRBV28 and TRBJ2-7, with D unclear. V lost 5 bases, J lost 2 bases, and 7 bases lay in between. The CDR3 consists of 12 residues. The V gene's germline CDR1 is MDHEN and CDR2 SYDVKM. The CDR3 nucleotides read TGTGCCAGCAGTGCGCCCACCTACGAGCAGTACTTC. It encodes CASSAPTYEQYF.

The V and J genes are TRBV6-4 and TRBJ1-6, with D tentatively TRBD1 (5 bases). Germline V CDR1 and CDR2: MRHNA, SNTAGT. V lost 3 bases and J 5 bases, leaving 8 bases between the germline ends. The CDR3 loop spans 14 amino acids. The CDR3 region is CASSEQQDNSPLHF. The CDR3 DNA reads as TGTGCCAGCAGTGAACAACAGGATAATTCACCCCTCCACTTT.

The gene calls are TRBV7-2 and TRBJ2-2; 8 bases align to TRBD2. Germline V gene data show CDR1 as SGHTA and CDR2 as FQGNSA. The V and J ends lost 5 bases and 6 bases, in that order; junction bases with no gene match: 2. This CDR3 has 13 residues. CDR3 sequence: CASSNGGAGELFF. Written as DNA, the CDR3 is TGTGCCAGCAGCAACGGGGGGGCCGGGGAGCTGTTTTTT.

DNA for the CDR3: TGTGCCAGCAGCGCCGGGACACAACAGCCCCAGCATTTT. It is translated as CASSAGTQQPQHF. V usage is TRBV2 and J usage is TRBJ1-5; a weak D match, TRBD1 (6 bases). Trimming removed 6 bases from V and 7 bases from J, with 13 bases in between. The CDR3 sequence is 13 residues long. Looked up from germline, CDR1 is SNHLY and CDR2 is FYNNEI.

V is TRBV18 and J is TRBJ1-5, with a tentative D call TRBD1 (5 bases). The CDR3 is made up of 13 amino acids. The germline gives CDR1 KGHSH, CDR2 LQKENI. Between the trimmed V and J ends, which lost 6 bases and 4 bases, there was a span of 10 bases. In DNA, the CDR3 is TGTGCCAGCTCGCGGGGGGGGAATCAGCCCCAGCATTTT. It codes for CASSRGGNQPQHF.

There are a few counts of this clone. The gene calls are TRBV18 and TRBJ1-6; the D gene is possibly TRBD1 (6 bases). Between the trimmed V and J ends, which lost 2 bases and 8 bases, there was a span of 10 bases. This CDR3 has 14 residues. CDR1 and CDR2 (germline): KGHSH, LQKENI. CDR3 coding DNA: TGTGCCAGCTCACCATCGGCAGGGGATTCACCCCTCCACTTT. It encodes CASSPSAGDSPLHF. Based on the CDR3 plus reference TRBV18 and TRBJ1-6, the full variable domain is NAGVMQNPRHLVRRRGQEARLRCSPMKGHSHVYWYRQLPEEGLKFMVYLQKENIIDESGMPKERFSAEFPKEGPSILRIQQVVRGDSAAYFCASSPSAGDSPLHFGNGTRLTVT.

The V call is TRBV1, the J call TRBJ1-6. TRBV1 is shown as a pseudogene. The CDR3 runs 14 residues. The CDR3 DNA sequence: TGCACCAGCAGCCCGGGGTCCTATAATTCACCCCTCCACTTT. Its translation is CTSSPGSYNSPLHF.

The V call is TRBV6-1, the J call TRBJ1-2, with D unclear. The CDR3 sequence is 14 residues long. V lost 1 base and J lost 2, with 8 bases in between. Germline V gene lookup returns CDR1 MNHNS and CDR2 SASEGT. CDR3 in amino acids: CASSEGWQNYGYTF. CDR3 nucleotide sequence: TGTGCCAGCAGTGAAGGATGGCAGAACTATGGCTACACCTTC.

This chain connects TRBV19 to TRBJ2-7; D not certain. The CDR3 length is 12 residues. Germline values: CDR1 LNHDA, CDR2 SQIVND (reference sequence). V was shortened by 1 base and J by 7 bases, with 8 bases between the two germline ends. The chain's CDR3 is CASSIVGGEQYF. CDR3 nucleotides: TGTGCCAGTAGTATAGTAGGCGGTGAGCAGTACTTC.

The genes are TRBV5-1 and TRBJ2-7; D gene unclear. Looked up from germline, CDR1 is SGHRS and CDR2 is YFSETQ. Deletions cut 1 base from V and 4 bases from J, with 6 bases between. This CDR3 region has 12 residues. The CDR3: CASSLSDYEQYF. The DNA for the CDR3 is TGCGCCAGCAGCTTGAGCGATTACGAGCAGTACTTC.

The chain joins TRBV7-2 to TRBJ1-5, with D hard to call. The CDR3 loop spans 12 amino acids. V lost 5 bases and J lost 7, with 9 bases in between. From germline, CDR1 is SGHTA and CDR2 FQGNSA. The CDR3 protein is CASSQRGQPQHF. In DNA, the CDR3 is TGTGCCAGCAGCCAACGAGGGCAGCCCCAGCATTTT.

V and J are TRBV28 and TRBJ2-5; TRBD2 matches at 8 bases. In germline, CDR1 is MDHEN, CDR2 SYDVKM. This CDR3 contains 16 residues. With V trimmed by 6 bases and J by 1 base, 10 bases remained unmatched. The CDR3 DNA sequence: TGTGCCAGCAGCCCCATTCGGGGGGGCCTCCAAGAGACCCAGTACTTC. Encoded protein: CASSPIRGGLQETQYF.